A single sample is the source of the 12 T cell receptor beta chains below, sequenced in a study of blood T cell repertoires in COVID-19. Sequencing used immunoSEQ multiplex PCR; TCRdb keeps in-frame clones, though not all of them. The sample lists almost 300,000 clones, around nine tenths occurring once. The material sequenced was peripheral blood. These receptors originate from a woman in her thirties with COVID-19, enrolled during active disease.

The chain carries TRBV7-6 and TRBJ2-1; D may be TRBD2 (6 bases). Germline loops: CDR1 SGHVS, CDR2 FNYEAQ. The V gene lost 8 bases and the J gene lost 2 bases, with 16 bases spanning the gap. The CDR3 length is 15 residues. The CDR3 sequence: CASGTVAATYNEQFF. The CDR3 nucleotides read TGTGCCAGCGGAACCGTAGCGGCAACCTACAATGAGCAGTTCTTC. The full variable domain, rest sourced from reference TRBV7-6 and TRBJ2-1, is GAGVSQSPRYKVTKRGQDVALRCDPISGHVSLYWYRQALGQGPEFLTYFNYEAQQDKSGLPNDRFSAERPEGSISTLTIQRTEQRDSAMYRCASGTVAATYNEQFFGPGTRLTVL.

The CDR3 loop is CASNSGAGGSGTEAFF. In DNA form, the CDR3 reads TGTGCCAGCAACTCAGGGGCAGGGGGAAGTGGGACTGAAGCTTTCTTT. The rearrangement joins TRBV3-1 (or the pseudogene TRBV3-2) to TRBJ1-1; 7 bases align to TRBD1. The CDR3 is 16 residues long. Losses at the gene ends were 7 bases for V and 5 bases for J; bases not matched to a gene: 16. Looked up from germline, CDR1 is LGHDT and CDR2 is YNNKEL (reference sequence).

In its sample, this clone was seen a few times. The genes are TRBV2 and TRBJ1-1, with D perhaps TRBD1 (6 bases). V was shortened by 4 bases and J by 8 bases, with 8 bases between the two germline ends. The CDR3 extends over 11 amino acids. Looked up from germline, CDR1 is SNHLY and CDR2 is FYNNEI. CDR3 protein: CASSAGVEAFF. CDR3 bases: TGTGCCAGCAGTGCAGGGGTAGAAGCTTTCTTT. The full variable domain, with the rest looked up from reference TRBV2 and TRBJ1-1, is EPEVTQTPSHQVTQMGQEVILRCVPISNHLYFYWYRQILGQKVEFLVSFYNNEISEKSEIFDDQFSVERPDGSNFTLKIRSTKLEDSAMYFCASSAGVEAFFGQGTRLTVV.

This chain uses TRBV11-2 with TRBJ2-7, with D tentatively TRBD2 (5 bases). CDR1 is SGHAT, CDR2 FQNNGV, per germline. This CDR3 is 12 amino acids long. V dropped 4 bases and J dropped 9 bases, with 13 bases sitting between them. As DNA, the CDR3 is TGTGCCAGCAGCTCCGAGCGGTTTGGGCAGTACTTC. It translates to CASSSERFGQYF.

The chain is built from TRBV11-2 and TRBJ2-7, with D possibly matching TRBD2 (6 bases). Between the trimmed V and J ends, which lost 2 bases and 2 bases, there was a span of 10 bases. The germline gives CDR1 SGHAT, CDR2 FQNNGV. The CDR3 loop spans 14 amino acids. The CDR3 DNA follows: TGTGCCAGCAGCTTAAAGGAGGGGACCTACGAGCAGTACTTC. This encodes CASSLKEGTYEQYF.

This clone was counted only a few times. J is TRBJ1-5 and V is TRBV28, with D tentatively TRBD1 (5 bases). The V gene's germline CDR1 is MDHEN and CDR2 SYDVKM. The CDR3 covers 16 residues. V dropped 3 bases and J dropped 1 base, with 13 bases sitting between them. The CDR3 is CASSFGGTGSNQPQHF. The CDR3 region has the DNA TGTGCCAGCAGTTTCGGAGGGACGGGCAGCAATCAGCCCCAGCATTTT.

The genes are TRBV19 and TRBJ1-2; 11 positions agree with TRBD1. The junction had 7 bases not matched to a gene; V was cut back by 6 bases and J by 7 bases. The CDR3 length is 14 residues. The germline V gene encodes CDR1 LNHDA and CDR2 SQIVND (reference sequence). The CDR3 sequence is CASRRDRGFSGYTF. For the CDR3, the DNA is TGTGCCAGTAGGCGGGACAGGGGGTTTTCTGGCTACACCTTC.

The J gene is TRBJ1-4, the V gene TRBV4-1; the D gene is possibly TRBD1 (6 bases). The CDR3 loop spans 15 amino acids. Trimming stripped 2 bases from V and 7 bases from J, with 14 bases between. CDR1 is MGHRA and CDR2 is YSYEKL in the germline V gene. CDR3 sequence reads: CASSQRGGGPEKLFF. The CDR3 region has the DNA TGCGCCAGCAGCCAAAGGGGCGGGGGGCCTGAAAAACTGTTTTTT.

The chain links TRBV19 to TRBJ2-7; 11 positions match TRBD2. This CDR3 spans 12 amino acids. The germline V gene encodes CDR1 LNHDA and CDR2 SQIVND (reference sequence). Here the CDR3 DNA reads TGTTTTAGCGGGGGGGCTTTCTACGAGCAGTACTTC. Residues: CFSGGAFYEQYF.

The chain combines TRBV27 with TRBJ2-1, with 9 bases identical to TRBD1. Trimming at V came to 2 bases and at J to 8 bases, leaving 7 bases not matched to a gene. CDR1 and CDR2 (germline): MNHEY, SMNVEV (reference sequence). CDR3 length: 15 amino acids. CDR3 region: CASSLGTGRIDEQFF. The CDR3 DNA reads as TGTGCCAGCAGTTTAGGGACAGGGAGGATCGATGAGCAGTTCTTC.

A single count supports this clone. The chain couples TRBV10-2 to TRBJ2-7, with 7 bases fitting TRBD2. Germline CDR1 WSHSY, CDR2 SAAADI. V was clipped by 10 bases and J by 2 bases; unmatched bases: 5. The CDR3 is 12 residues long. The CDR3 nucleotides are TGCGCCACCCTCGGACTAGCCTACGAGCAGTACTTC. Its protein is CATLGLAYEQYF.

J is TRBJ1-2 and V is TRBV5-4; 8 nucleotides match TRBD1. The V gene's germline CDR1 is SGHNT and CDR2 YYREEE (reference sequence). The CDR3 is 15 residues long. V dropped 4 bases and J dropped 5; count of bases not matched to a gene: 10. Here the CDR3 DNA reads TGTGCCAGCAGCGAGAGAACAGGGGGTCCATATGGCTACACCTTC. Its translation: CASSERTGGPYGYTF.